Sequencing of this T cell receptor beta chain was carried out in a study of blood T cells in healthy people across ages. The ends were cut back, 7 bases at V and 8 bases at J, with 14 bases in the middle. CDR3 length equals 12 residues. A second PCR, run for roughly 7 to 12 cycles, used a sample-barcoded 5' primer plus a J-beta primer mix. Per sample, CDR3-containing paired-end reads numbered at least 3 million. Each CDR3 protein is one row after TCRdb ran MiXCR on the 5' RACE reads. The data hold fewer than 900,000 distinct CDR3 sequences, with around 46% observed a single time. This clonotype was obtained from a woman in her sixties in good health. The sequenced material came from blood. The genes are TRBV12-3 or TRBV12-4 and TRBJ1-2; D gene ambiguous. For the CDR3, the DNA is TGTGCCAGCACCCCGGGCTTGGGGGGCTACACCTTC. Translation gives CASTPGLGGYTF.